This entry features one TCR beta chain sequence. What it recognizes is unknown. This record comes from a study of cytomegalovirus exposure and HLA in healthy donors. Study-level background: Sequencing of 180 million or so T cells in an earlier analysis found 90 million to 120 million unique TCR beta sequences. Study-wide findings and caveats: One later analysis reportedly identified an Asian-associated ancestry cluster that showed fewer N-insertions than the roughly 600-donor mean. A later analysis linked some 17,000 TCR beta sequences to HLA alleles at 0.05 false discovery rate.

13 Jbeta primers and 60 Vbeta primers were used for the PCR. Profiled with immunoSEQ multiplex PCR; TCRdb holds only in-frame clones, not every one. The table lists roughly 160,000 clones, about 71% of them singletons, with under 3.5% in the top ten. CDR1 is MDHEN, CDR2 SYDVKM, per germline. The CDR3 sequence is 12 residues long. V lost 5 bases and J 2 bases, leaving 7 bases between the germline ends. This chain joins TRBV28 and TRBJ2-7; D not resolved. Material for sequencing was PBMCs. The source of this sequence is a woman in her thirties in good health and CMV-seronegative. CDR3 sequence reads: CASSLTAYEQYF. CDR3 DNA sequence: TGTGCCAGCAGTCTTACAGCCTACGAGCAGTACTTC.